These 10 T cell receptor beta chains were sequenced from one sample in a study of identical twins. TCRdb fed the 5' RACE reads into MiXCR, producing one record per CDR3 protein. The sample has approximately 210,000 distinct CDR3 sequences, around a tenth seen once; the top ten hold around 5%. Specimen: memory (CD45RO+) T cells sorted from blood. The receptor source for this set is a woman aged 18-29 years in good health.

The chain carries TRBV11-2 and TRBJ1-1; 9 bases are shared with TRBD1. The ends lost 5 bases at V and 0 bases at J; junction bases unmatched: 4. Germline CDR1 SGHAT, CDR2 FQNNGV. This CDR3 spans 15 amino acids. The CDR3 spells CASSTRQGVNTEAFF. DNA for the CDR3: TGTGCCAGCAGCACACGACAGGGGGTGAACACTGAAGCTTTCTTT.

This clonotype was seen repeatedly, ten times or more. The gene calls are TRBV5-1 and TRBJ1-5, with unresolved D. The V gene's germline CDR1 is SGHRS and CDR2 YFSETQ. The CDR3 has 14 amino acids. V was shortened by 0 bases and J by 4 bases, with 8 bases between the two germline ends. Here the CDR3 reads CASSLVSRNQPQHF. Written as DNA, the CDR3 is TGCGCCAGCAGCTTGGTATCCAGAAATCAGCCCCAGCATTTT.

The CDR3 bases are TGTGCCACCCGGGGGGACAGTATCTACGAGCAGTACTTC. Translating it yields CATRGDSIYEQYF. V usage is TRBV15 and J usage is TRBJ2-7; perhaps D is TRBD1 or TRBD2 (7 bases each). Trimming stripped 8 bases from V and 3 bases from J, with 14 bases between. CDR3 length equals 13 residues. Germline V gene sequence: CDR1 LNHNV, CDR2 YYDKDF (reference sequence).

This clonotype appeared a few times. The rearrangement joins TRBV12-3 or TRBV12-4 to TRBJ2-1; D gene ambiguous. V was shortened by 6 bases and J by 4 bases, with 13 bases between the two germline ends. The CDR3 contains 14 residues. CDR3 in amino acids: CASRRERAYNEQFF. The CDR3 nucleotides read TGTGCCAGCAGACGTGAACGGGCTTACAATGAGCAGTTCTTC.

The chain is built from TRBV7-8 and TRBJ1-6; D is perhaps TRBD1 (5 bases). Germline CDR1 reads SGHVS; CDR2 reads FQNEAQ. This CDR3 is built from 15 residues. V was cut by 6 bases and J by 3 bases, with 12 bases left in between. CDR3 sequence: CASRTGTLYNSPLHF. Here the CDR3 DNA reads TGTGCCAGCAGGACCGGGACCCTCTATAATTCACCCCTCCACTTT. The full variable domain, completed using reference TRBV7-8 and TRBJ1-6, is GAGVSQSPRYKVAKRGQDVALRCDPISGHVSLFWYQQALGQGPEFLTYFQNEAQLDKSGLPSDRFFAERPEGSVSTLKIQRTQQEDSAVYLCASRTGTLYNSPLHFGNGTRLTVT.

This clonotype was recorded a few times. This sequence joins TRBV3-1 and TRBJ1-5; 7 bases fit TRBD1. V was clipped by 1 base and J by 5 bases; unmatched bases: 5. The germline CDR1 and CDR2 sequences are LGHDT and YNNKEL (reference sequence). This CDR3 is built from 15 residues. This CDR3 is CASSQGGGWDQPQHF. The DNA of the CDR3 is TGTGCCAGCAGCCAAGGAGGGGGCTGGGATCAGCCCCAGCATTTT.

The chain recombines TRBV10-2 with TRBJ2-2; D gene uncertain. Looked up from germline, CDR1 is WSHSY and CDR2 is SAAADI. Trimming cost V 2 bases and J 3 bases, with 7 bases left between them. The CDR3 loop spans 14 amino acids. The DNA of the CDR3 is TGCGCCAGCAGTGAGCCCGGAGACACCGGGGAGCTGTTTTTT. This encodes CASSEPGDTGELFF.

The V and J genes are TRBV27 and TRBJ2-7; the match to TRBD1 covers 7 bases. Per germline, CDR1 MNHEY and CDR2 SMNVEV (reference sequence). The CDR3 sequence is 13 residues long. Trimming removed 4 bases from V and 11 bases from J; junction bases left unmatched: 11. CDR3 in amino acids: CASSSSRGFTEYF. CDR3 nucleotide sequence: TGTGCCAGCAGTTCCTCCAGGGGGTTTACTGAGTACTTC.

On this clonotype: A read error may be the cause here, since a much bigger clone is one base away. This CDR3 reads CSARGDYEQDF. The DNA of the CDR3 is TGCAGTGCTAGAGGGGACTACGAGCAGGACTTC. The chain is built from TRBV20-1 and TRBJ2-7, with 7 positions matching TRBD2. CDR1 and CDR2 from the germline V gene are DFQATT and SNEGSKA (reference sequence). The CDR3 is 11 amino acids.

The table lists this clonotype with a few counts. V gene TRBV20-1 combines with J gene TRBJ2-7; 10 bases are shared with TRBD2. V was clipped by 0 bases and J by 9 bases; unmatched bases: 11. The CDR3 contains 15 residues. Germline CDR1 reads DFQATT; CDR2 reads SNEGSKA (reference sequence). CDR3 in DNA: TGCAGTGCTAGAGATCCTCTAGCGGGAGAGGGAGCGCAGTACTTC. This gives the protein CSARDPLAGEGAQYF.